The T cell receptor beta chain under discussion was sequenced for a study of T cell changes during pregnancy in multiple sclerosis. This CDR3 contains 14 residues. CDR1 and CDR2 from the germline V gene are SNHLY and FYNNEI. Trimming left V 4 bases short and J 7 bases short, with 14 bases between. This clone showed up just once. Assay used: immunoSEQ multiplex PCR; TCRdb lists only in-frame clones, some missing. The repertoire includes roughly 100,000 clones, 91% of them detected once, and approximately 1.5% sits in the top ten. This TCR came from a female donor with multiple sclerosis, enrolled in a pregnancy study. Sequenced material: peripheral blood, taken before pregnancy. V and J are TRBV2 and TRBJ1-5, with no clear D. The CDR3 sequence is CASSGYYSGQPQHF. CDR3 in DNA: TGTGCCAGCAGTGGATACTATAGCGGACAGCCCCAGCATTTT.